This T cell receptor (beta chain) was sequenced during a study of cytomegalovirus exposure and HLA in healthy donors. The CDR3 runs 16 residues. The V gene end was trimmed by 5 bases and the J gene end by 0 bases; junction bases not matched to a gene: 6. Germline CDR1 and CDR2: MDHEN and SYDVKM. Points from the study as a whole: Many donors carried some public TCRs, although rarity characterized most TCR sequences. For TCR beta chains, V- and J-gene trimming was later linked to a missense DCLRE1C variant.

Worth noting for this clone: Its antigen is still unknown.

It was with 60 Vbeta and 13 Jbeta primers that the PCR ran. Method: immunoSEQ multiplex PCR; TCRdb's copy keeps in-frame clones and lacks some. The sample records 85,000 to 90,000 clones, less than 85% being singletons. Donors counted as nominally healthy when sampled, yet unrecorded immune exposures were likely. This TCR derives from a middle-aged man in good health and CMV-seropositive. V usage is TRBV28 and J usage is TRBJ2-5; TRBD1 aligns across 10 bases. The sample was PBMCs. The CDR3 here is CASSLTGGAYQETQYF. The CDR3 nucleotides are TGTGCCAGCAGTCTGACAGGGGGCGCTTACCAAGAGACCCAGTACTTC.